What follows is one T cell receptor beta chain and its context. Looked up from germline, CDR1 is SGHTA and CDR2 is FQGNSA. The CDR3 consists of 13 residues. V lost 7 bases to trimming and J lost 1 base, with 9 bases between them. The sample is drawn from a study of vaccination and CD4 T cells after COVID-19. Study background: All convalescent patients were nasal swab PCR positive for SARS-CoV-2; eight or nine had mild and one severe disease. Six male and four female convalescents took part, two of them Hispanic. Each participant was administered two doses of a vaccine, which was either BNT162b2 or mRNA-1273.

MiXCR was run by TCRdb on the PCR reads, yielding one entry per CDR3 protein. The repertoire holds some 22,000 distinct CDR3 sequences, with under 60% as singletons. The sequence was obtained from a human donor who had recovered from COVID-19. The chain is built from TRBV7-2 and TRBJ2-3; possible D gene TRBD2, 6 bases. The sample consisted of CD4+ T cells from blood, taken before SARS-CoV-2 vaccination. The CDR3 here is CASTRDGTDTQYF. CDR3 nucleotide sequence: TGTGCCAGCACGCGGGACGGCACAGATACGCAGTATTTT.